These 2 T cell receptor beta chains share one sample of origin, sequenced in a study of beta chain features in type 1 diabetes. Every bit of the isolated RNA underwent reverse transcription, so sequencing read expressed TCRB transcripts. Repertoires were generated with immunoSEQ multiplex PCR, while TCRdb's copy carries only in-frame clones and drops some. Among some 250,000 clones listed, about 25% were seen once. The sample was central memory CD4+ T cells from blood. These receptors all come from a man aged 30 to 39 in good health.

Points on this clone: Given a much more abundant clone one base away, this may be a read error. J is TRBJ2-3 and V is TRBV9, with TRBD2 matching 9 bases. CDR3 length: 15 residues. V was clipped by 7 bases and J by 4 bases; unmatched bases: 10. CDR1 and CDR2 from the germline V gene are SGDLS and YYNGEE. The CDR3 reads CASRAAGGRPDTQYF. CDR3 DNA sequence: TGTGCCAGCCGCGCCGCGGGGGGGCGGCCAGATACGCAGTATTTT.

This clone was detected many times. V is TRBV5-1 and J is TRBJ2-1; 11 nucleotides match TRBD2. Germline V gene sequence: CDR1 SGHRS, CDR2 YFSETQ. Trimming cost V 0 bases and J 6 bases; bases outside gene matches: 11. This CDR3 is built from 18 residues. In nucleotides, the CDR3 is TGCGCCAGCAGCTTGGGTGGTAGCGGGAGGGCCCCGGGCAATGAGCAGTTCTTC. This translates into CASSLGGSGRAPGNEQFF.